The following is a T cell receptor (beta chain) sequence with its context. This receptor's antigen is unknown. No base qualities exist here, and no much larger clone lies one base off it. Including cysteine and phenylalanine, the CDR3 has 15 amino acids. The read is trimmed to its CDR3 DNA, 45 bases read in frame from base 1. The germline V gene supplies CDR1 SGHDN and CDR2 FVKESK. The V end loses 5 bases and the J end loses 2 bases, and a stretch of 10 bases separates them. This entry belongs to a study of cytomegalovirus exposure and HLA in healthy donors (dated by TCRdb to 2016 to 2017). As for the study more broadly: According to an earlier analysis of a few hundred of the donors, about 179 million T cells yielded 100 million or so unique TCR beta sequences and 250 to 350 Gb of sequence data. An early release covering over 500 HLA-typed donors comprised approximately 290 gigabases of sequencing data and 65 million to 100 million unique TCR sequences. Among the roughly 430 genotyped donors, around 81% belonged to the genetic ancestry cluster associated with self-reported Caucasian donors. The aim of the study was to test whether cataloging public T cell receptors could identify signatures of past pathogen exposure. The study profiled the T cell repertoires of some 610 subjects by immunosequencing and related them to cytomegalovirus serostatus. Along with the approximately 620-subject first cohort, a separate validation cohort of over a hundred different subjects was used. The study combined high-throughput TCR immunosequencing, statistical association of individual TCRs with disease status, and machine learning to predict cytomegalovirus infection status. To study patterns of TCR occurrence, a later analysis re-analyzed previously published TCR beta repertoires from 700 or so donors and added high-resolution HLA genotyping. Rather than drawing on any new phenotypic data, the later analysis identified candidate immune exposures from TCR beta sequences and the way those sequences occurred across donors. To decide whether each TCR beta V gene segment behaved as functional or pseudogenic, an earlier analysis of some 580 of the donors relied on high-throughput TCR beta sequencing. Donor age, sex, ethnicity and CMV serostatus were compiled together with the repertoire data. In a later genetic analysis, genome-wide SNP genotypes for about three fifths of the roughly 670 donors were used, and that subset was treated as a discovery cohort. Every discovery cohort repertoire had been produced on one sequencing platform. Both class I and class II loci were covered by HLA typing, at four-digit resolution. The number of typed donors differed by locus: about 629-630 for A, B, C, DRB1 and DQB1; some 500 for DQA1; some 590 for DPA1; and 400 to 480 for DPB1. Four or five DR-DQ haplotypes were handled as single units for association and clustering because linkage in the cohort was strong. Among some 410 genotyped donors of the cohort, an average of around 250,000 unique TCR beta nucleotide sequences was sequenced per donor, of which roughly 17% were non-productive. General findings and caveats noted by the study authors: A later genetic analysis associated a missense DCLRE1C variant with V-gene and J-gene trimming of TCR beta chains, and an independent cohort replicated the association. When HLA alleles, especially DR and DQ, strongly co-occurred, attributing TCR associations to individual alleles was difficult. Several of the top co-occurrence clusters appeared to be linked to parvovirus B19, influenza, CMV and Epstein-Barr virus, according to a later analysis. A further reported finding was that TCR beta sequences accurately predicted the HLA-A and HLA-B alleles for most subjects in the first cohort. In a later analysis, HLA-associated TCR beta chains were found to be more clonally expanded and to have lower generation probabilities than equally common non-associated chains. An earlier analysis of 587 of the donors showed that most TCR beta V segments appeared in productive rearrangements either about 90% or about 30% of the time, which broadly matched IMGT annotations. The authors suggested that the approach could potentially be extended to other disease states and immunological phenotypes. In vitro tests confirmed that a few of the cytomegalovirus-associated TCR beta chains recognize cytomegalovirus antigens. A cluster of highly shared sequence variants was judged likely to represent a technical artifact of the sequencing pipeline. In a later analysis, the rate of TCR association differed among HLA loci, with DRB1 alleles having the most associated TCRs and HLA-C alleles having the fewest. The presence/absence analyses assumed that sequencing depth was roughly uniform across donors, and that assumption may not be true. Most CMV-associated TCR beta chains appeared to be HLA-restricted in a later analysis, and the HLA associations seemed to be driven largely by CMV exposure. Because HLA typing was unavailable for some donors at each locus, only the typed subset was used in association tests. Correlated functional status among segregating V segments might reflect linkage disequilibrium, but an unknown experimental factor could not be ruled out. The classifier was reported to diagnose cytomegalovirus status with high specificity and sensitivity in both the original and validation cohorts. The 87-base-pair reads could not distinguish some IMGT-functional V segments, including TRBV6-2 and TRBV6-3, so those segments were excluded. CMV serostatus was the only immune exposure information available for the cohort. Because counts were too low, some 16 rarely observed V segments, including chromosome 9 orphons, were excluded from the earlier analysis of about 500 of the donors. While some public TCRs were present in many individuals, most TCR sequences turned up only very rarely across donors. In this cohort, only TCR beta chains were sequenced, and detectable features were limited by the absence of alpha or paired-chain data. A later genetic analysis reported fewer N-insertions in productive TCRs among donors in an Asian-associated ancestry cluster than the 666-donor mean. The study gave a list of 150 to 200 TCR beta chains associated with cytomegalovirus. In a later analysis, some 17,000 TCR beta sequences were associated with specific HLA alleles at a false discovery rate of 0.05.

Library preparation was by the immunoSEQ multiplex PCR assay. The multiplex PCR relied on a mix of 60 forward primers for TCR Vbeta segments and 13 reverse primers for TCR Jbeta segments. A multiplex PCR assay on genomic DNA amplified the CDR3 region of rearranged TCR beta genes. The Illumina HiSeq System was used to sequence the amplified TCR beta libraries as 87-base-pair reads. For the original study's pipeline: A later analysis tallied some 79 million unique TCR beta chains across the 640 or so repertoires, and 10 million to 11 million of those chains were shared by two or more donors. To remove PCR and sequencing errors, raw reads were error-corrected and collapsed into unique sequences using a nearest-neighbor algorithm that merged closely related sequences. V, D and J gene segments were assigned by aligning CDR3 sequences to IMGT reference sequences. Each retained sequence needed at least a six-nucleotide match to both a V gene segment and a J gene segment. A rearrangement counted as productive if the CDR3 had no stop codons and remained in frame with V and J, and every other rearrangement counted as non-productive. CDR3 was defined according to IMGT convention as the region running from the second conserved V-encoded cysteine to the conserved J-encoded phenylalanine. Sequences without an unambiguous match to a single V gene segment were excluded from the earlier analysis of over 500 of the donors. In an earlier analysis of several hundred of the donors, V segments were called functional above 56.7% productive rearrangements and were called segregating when the between-donor standard deviation exceeded 5%. A statistical classification framework was built to diagnose cytomegalovirus status from the catalog of TCR beta chain sequences. In a later analysis, TCR nucleotide sequences were compared against IMGT/GENE-DB human TR gene sequences so that V and J genes could be assigned. In a later analysis, CDR3 sequences and most-parsimonious VDJ recombination scenarios were assigned using the TCRdist pipeline. A later analysis defined each TCR beta chain by its CDR3 amino acid sequence plus V-gene family, and excluded reads lacking a unique V-gene family. In a later analysis, approximately 590 highly shared, low-generation-probability nucleotide sequences were removed to address suspected cross-contamination and a sequencing artifact. In a later analysis, a clonal expansion index for each public chain was calculated from normalized within-repertoire ranks of inferred template counts. In a later analysis, generation probabilities were computed using a VDJ recombination model fitted to out-of-frame rearrangements, and the results were checked against IGoR. A later analysis scored TCR-TCR, TCR-HLA and TCR-CMV co-occurrence with hypergeometric tests, applying a repertoire-size bias correction to TCR pairs. A later analysis estimated false discovery rates by permuting HLA or CMV assignments 20 times. A later analysis grouped co-occurring TCRs with DBSCAN, adding TCRdist sequence similarity when clustering within HLA-allele-positive subsets. For co-occurrence clustering, repertoires with fewer than 30,000 or more than 120,000 public chains were excluded, along with about five repertoires with anomalous nucleotide sharing. The table comes from immuneACCESS by way of TCRdb, which keeps in-frame sequences with V and J called. Part of the clones is missing from these tables; in studies checked, under half for an unresolved V gene and the rest for unknown reasons. The V and J calls and clone size were taken over from that table, and D and trimming were inferred from the DNA. The sample records 80,000 to 100,000 clones, over 55% of which are singletons. The ten largest make up roughly 15% of the sample.

In total, just over 650 healthy bone marrow donors made up the cohort. All cohort members were sampled while nominally healthy, although unrecorded immune exposures were likely present. The donor was CMV seropositive and was included in the group of 270 or so seropositive cohort members. Every donor gave a peripheral blood sample, and the peripheral blood mononuclear cells from that sample were used for TCR beta sequencing. The Qiagen DNeasy Blood Extraction Kit was used to extract genomic DNA from the blood cell samples. The clonotype was recovered from a young woman in good health and CMV-seropositive. The sample consisted of PBMCs. The chain couples TRBV14 to TRBJ1-6, and possibly TRBD1, on 6 matching bases. The sequenced DNA is TGTGCCAGCAGCGGCGGACAGACCTATAATTCACCCCTCCACTTT. Translated, it gives CASSGGQTYNSPLHF. Supplemented by the reference TRBV14 and TRBJ1-6 proteins around the CDR3, the complete variable domain is EAGVTQFPSHSVIEKGQTVTLRCDPISGHDNLYWYRRVMGKEIKFLLHFVKESKQDESGMPNNRFLAERTGGTYSTLKVQPAELEDSGVYFCASSGGQTYNSPLHFGNGTRLTVT.